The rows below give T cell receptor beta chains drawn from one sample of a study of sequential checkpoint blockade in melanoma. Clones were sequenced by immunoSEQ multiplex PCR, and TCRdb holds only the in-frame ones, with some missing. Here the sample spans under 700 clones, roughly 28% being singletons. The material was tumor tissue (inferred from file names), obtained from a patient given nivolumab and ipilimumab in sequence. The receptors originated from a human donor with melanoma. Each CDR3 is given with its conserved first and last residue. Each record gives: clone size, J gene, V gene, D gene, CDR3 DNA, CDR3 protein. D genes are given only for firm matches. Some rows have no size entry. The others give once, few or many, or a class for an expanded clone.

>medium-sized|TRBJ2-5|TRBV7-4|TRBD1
TGTGCCAGCAGCCCGACCCCAGGACAGGTGGAGACCCAGTACTTC
CASSPTPGQVETQYF
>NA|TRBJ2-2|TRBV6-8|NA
TGTGCCACCAGCCCGGGAAACACCGGGGAGCTGTTTTTT
CATSPGNTGELFF
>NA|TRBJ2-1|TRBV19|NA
TGTGCCAGTAGTATAGGAGGGAGAGCCTACAATGAGCAGTTCTTC
CASSIGGRAYNEQFF
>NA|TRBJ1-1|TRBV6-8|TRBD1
TGTGCCAGCAGCCACGGACAGGGGATCACTGAAGCTTTCTTT
CASSHGQGITEAFF
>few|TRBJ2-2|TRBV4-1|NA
TGCGCCAGCAGCCAGGGTATAGGGGGAGGCACCGGGGAGCTGTTTTTT
CASSQGIGGGTGELFF
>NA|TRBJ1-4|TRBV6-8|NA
TGTGCCAGCAGTTACGTTACAGCGAATCGGCGGAAGCTTAATGAAAAACTGTTTTTT
CASSYVTANRRKLNEKLFF
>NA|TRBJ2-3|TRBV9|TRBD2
TGTGCCAGCAGCGTAGTCGGGCTAGCGGGGGGAAGAGATACGCAGTATTTT
CASSVVGLAGGRDTQYF
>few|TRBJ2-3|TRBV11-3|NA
TGTGCCAGCAGCTTGGGCAGGGGTACAGATACGCAGTATTTT
CASSLGRGTDTQYF
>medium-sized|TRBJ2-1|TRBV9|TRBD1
TGTGCCAGCAGCGGGATGGGGACAGGGCCTCATGAGCAGTTCTTC
CASSGMGTGPHEQFF
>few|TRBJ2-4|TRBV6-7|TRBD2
TGTGCCAGCAGTGAAGCGGAAGACGGCGGGAGGCGGGGCAAAAACATTCAGTACTTC
CASSEAEDGGRRGKNIQYF
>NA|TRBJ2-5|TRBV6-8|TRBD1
TGTGCCAGCAGTTACCTAGACAGGGTTGGGGAGACCCAGTACTTC
CASSYLDRVGETQYF
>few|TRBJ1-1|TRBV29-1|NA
TGCAGCATCACCCCAGGTTATCTATTGGCTGAAGCTTTCTTT
CSITPGYLLAEAFF
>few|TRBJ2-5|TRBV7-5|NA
TGTGCCAGCAGCTTGTGGGCGGAGGAGAACCAAGAGACCCAGTACTTC
CASSLWAEENQETQYF
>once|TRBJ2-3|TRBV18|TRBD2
TGTGCCAGCTCACCACCGGCGGGAGCCCGCGATACGCAGTATTTT
CASSPPAGARDTQYF
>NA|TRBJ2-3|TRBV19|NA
TGTGCCAGTAGTATCGGGAGCGGATCACTTCCCACAGATACGCAGTATTTT
CASSIGSGSLPTDTQYF
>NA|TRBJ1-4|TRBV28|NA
TGTGCCAGCAGCTCCGACAGGACTGGTGAAAAACTGTTTTTT
CASSSDRTGEKLFF
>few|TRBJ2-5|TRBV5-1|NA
TGCGCCAGCAGCTTCGGCGGGTTACCATTAGAGACCCAGTACTTC
CASSFGGLPLETQYF
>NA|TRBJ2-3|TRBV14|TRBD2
TGTGCCAGCAGCCACCTGCAGCGGGGGGGCGGAACAGATACGCAGTATTTT
CASSHLQRGGGTDTQYF
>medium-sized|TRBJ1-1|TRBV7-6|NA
TGTGCCAGCAGCTTAGAGATCGGGGGGGGCACTGAAGCTTTCTTT
CASSLEIGGGTEAFF
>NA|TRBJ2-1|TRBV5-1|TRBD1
TGCGCCAGCAGCTCTACCAGGACAGGGGTGGCAAATGAGCAGTTCTTC
CASSSTRTGVANEQFF
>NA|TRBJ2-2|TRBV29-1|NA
TGCAGCGTTGTATTTGTGGGGTCTGCCACCGGGGAGCTGTTTTTT
CSVVFVGSATGELFF
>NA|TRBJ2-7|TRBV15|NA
TGTGCCACCAGCAGGGGGGCCGAGGGTCACGAGCAGTACTTC
CATSRGAEGHEQYF
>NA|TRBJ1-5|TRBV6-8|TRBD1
TGTGCCAGCAGTTTGTCCGGGACAGGGAATCAGCCCCAGCATTTT
CASSLSGTGNQPQHF
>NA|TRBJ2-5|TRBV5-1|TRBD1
TGCGCCAGCAGCCTACAGGGGGCGCGGGAGACCCAGTACTTC
CASSLQGARETQYF
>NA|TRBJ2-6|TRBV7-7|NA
TGTGCCAGCAGCTTGGACCCTGGGGCCAACGTCCTGACTTTC
CASSLDPGANVLTF
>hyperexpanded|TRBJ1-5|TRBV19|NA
TGTGCCAGTAGTATTTTCGCAGGGTTCGGGCAGCCCCAGCATTTT
CASSIFAGFGQPQHF